This T cell receptor beta chain was retrieved from a study of blood T cells in healthy people across ages. Study context: About one barcoded beta molecule per two T cells was captured by template switching.

Together with a sample-barcoded 5' primer, a J-beta primer mix was included in a second PCR lasting roughly 6 to 12 cycles. TCRdb redid the calling of the 5' RACE reads with MiXCR, one entry per CDR3 protein. The data contain more than 650,000 distinct CDR3 sequences, about 20% of them seen just once; the ten biggest clones take up 20% to 25%. Germline CDR1 and CDR2: SGHRS and YFSETQ. The CDR3 is made up of 14 amino acids. The study, taken as a whole, reports: TCR beta diversity correlated strongly with naive T cell percentage.

This clonotype was recorded a few times. Its matching antigen is unknown. The chain has TRBV5-1 and TRBJ2-5; D unclear. The J call may be mistaken, given a closer DNA end match to TRBJ2-1. Sequenced material: blood. The TCR comes from a man between 65 and 85 years old in good health. CDR3 protein: CASSLGFQVNEQFF. DNA of the CDR3: TGCGCCAGCAGCTTGGGCTTCCAAGTCAATGAGCAGTTCTTC.